This T cell receptor (beta chain) was obtained from a study of Graves' ophthalmopathy and Graves' hyperthyroidism. From RNA, the CDR3 regions of TCR beta chains were amplified and sequenced. A first-round RT-PCR used HTBI primers, followed by a second-round multiplex PCR. TCRdb itself ran the multiplex PCR reads through MiXCR, one entry per CDR3 protein. The sample includes about 1.2 million distinct CDR3 sequences, about 40% of them seen just once. The CDR3 has 11 amino acids. Trimming stripped 6 bases from V and 7 bases from J, with 7 bases between. Per the germline V gene, CDR1 is SGHRS and CDR2 is YFSETQ. Patients were excluded if they had other autoimmune diseases or uncontrolled infections, and likewise if pregnancy or lactation applied. Orbital computed tomography, together with clinical symptoms, serum thyroxine, TRAb and thyroid ultrasound, was used for diagnosis.

V and J are TRBV5-1 and TRBJ1-4, with D possibly being TRBD1 (6 bases). Sequencing used peripheral blood or thyroid tissue (not recorded which). This clonotype was obtained from an adult man with Graves' hyperthyroidism. This chain's CDR3 is CASTGAEKLFF. The CDR3 DNA follows: TGCGCCAGCACAGGGGCTGAAAAACTGTTTTTT.